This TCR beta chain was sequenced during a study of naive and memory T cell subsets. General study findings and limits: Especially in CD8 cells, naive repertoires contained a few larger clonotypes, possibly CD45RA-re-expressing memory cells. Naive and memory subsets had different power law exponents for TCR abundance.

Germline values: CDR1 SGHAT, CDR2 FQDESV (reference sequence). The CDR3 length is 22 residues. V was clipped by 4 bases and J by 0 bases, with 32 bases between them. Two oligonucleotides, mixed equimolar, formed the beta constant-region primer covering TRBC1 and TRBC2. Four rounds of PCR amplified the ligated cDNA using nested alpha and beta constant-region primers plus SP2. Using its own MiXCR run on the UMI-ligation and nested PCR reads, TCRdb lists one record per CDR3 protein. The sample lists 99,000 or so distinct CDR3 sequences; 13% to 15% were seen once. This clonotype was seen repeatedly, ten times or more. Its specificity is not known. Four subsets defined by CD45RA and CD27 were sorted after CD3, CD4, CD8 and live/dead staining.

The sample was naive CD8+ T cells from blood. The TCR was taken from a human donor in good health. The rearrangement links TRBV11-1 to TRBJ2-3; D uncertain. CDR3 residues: CASSSPPLSTGTAQISTDTQYF. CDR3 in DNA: TGTGCCAGCAGCTCCCCACCATTGTCGACTGGTACAGCTCAGATTAGCACAGATACGCAGTATTTT.